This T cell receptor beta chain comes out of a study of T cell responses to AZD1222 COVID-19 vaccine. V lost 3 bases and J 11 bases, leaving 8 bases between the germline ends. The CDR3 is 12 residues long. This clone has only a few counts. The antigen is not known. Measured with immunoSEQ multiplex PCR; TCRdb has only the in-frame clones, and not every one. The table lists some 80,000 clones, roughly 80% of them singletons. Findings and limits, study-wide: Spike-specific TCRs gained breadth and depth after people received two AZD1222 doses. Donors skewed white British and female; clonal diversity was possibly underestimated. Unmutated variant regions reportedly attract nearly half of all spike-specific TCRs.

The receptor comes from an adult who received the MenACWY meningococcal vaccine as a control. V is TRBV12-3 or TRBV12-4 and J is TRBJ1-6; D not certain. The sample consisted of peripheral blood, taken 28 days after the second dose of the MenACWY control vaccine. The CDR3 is CASSFRGAPLHF. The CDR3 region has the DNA TGTGCCAGCAGTTTCCGCGGGGCACCCCTCCACTTT.